These 5 T cell receptor beta chains were sequenced from one sample in a study of T cell responses to AZD1222 COVID-19 vaccine. Assay used: immunoSEQ multiplex PCR; TCRdb lists only in-frame clones, some missing. Of some 150,000 clones listed, roughly nine tenths are singletons. The starting material was peripheral blood, obtained on day 0 of AZD1222 vaccination. These receptors came from an adult in good health.

The chain links TRBV28 to TRBJ1-3; unclear D gene. Per germline, CDR1 MDHEN and CDR2 SYDVKM. Trimming took off 10 bases at V and 2 bases at J, with 21 bases between the two ends. The length of the CDR3 is 16 residues. CDR3 coding DNA: TGTGCCACCACCCCCCCGGGGATGTTAGCTGGAAACACCATATATTTT. This codes for CATTPPGMLAGNTIYF.

The count of this clone is one. The chain uses TRBV7-3 and TRBJ1-1; the match to TRBD1 covers 10 bases. This CDR3 is 12 amino acids long. V lost 3 bases to trimming and J lost 12 bases; unmatched junction nucleotides: 4. Germline values: CDR1 SGHTA, CDR2 FQGTGA. DNA for the CDR3: TGTGCCAGCAGCTTGACAGGGGGCGCGACTTTCTTT. As protein: CASSLTGGATFF.

The chain has TRBV7-9 and TRBJ1-5; weak D call: TRBD1 (5 bases). Trimming took off 6 bases at V and 0 bases at J, with 15 bases between the two ends. This CDR3 comprises 16 residues. Germline lookup yields CDR1 SEHNR and CDR2 FQNEAQ (reference sequence). CDR3 sequence (DNA): TGTGCCAGCAGTGAACAGGACCTGGATAGCAATCAGCCCCAGCATTTT. Translated, it gives CASSEQDLDSNQPQHF.

This sequence joins TRBV29-1 and TRBJ2-4; the D gene is possibly TRBD1 (5 bases). In germline, CDR1 is SQVTM, CDR2 ANQGSEA. The CDR3 contains 18 residues. The V and J ends lost 1 base and 0 bases respectively, with 19 bases between them. The CDR3 loop is CSVEGSPSSTVAKNIQYF. The CDR3 DNA reads TGCAGCGTTGAAGGGTCACCTTCCTCGACAGTAGCCAAAAACATTCAGTACTTC.

The CDR3 region has the DNA TGCAGCGTTGACGGGGGCCCTGGGGGCGAGCAGTACTTC. Its translation: CSVDGGPGGEQYF. V and J are TRBV29-1 and TRBJ2-7; D possibly uses TRBD1 or TRBD2 (6 bases each). Trimming removed 3 bases at V and 6 bases at J, with 15 bases between. Looked up from germline, CDR1 is SQVTM and CDR2 is ANQGSEA. This CDR3 comprises 13 residues.